The 3 T cell receptor beta chains below all came from one sample that was sequenced in a study of T cells after somatic rescue of genetic block. Libraries were prepared by immunoSEQ multiplex PCR; TCRdb keeps only in-frame clonotypes and omits some of them. The table lists roughly 12,000 clones, less than 85% of them singletons. The sequenced sample consisted of peripheral blood mononuclear cells (PBMCs). The receptors stem from a boy younger than 18.

V is TRBV5-4 and J is TRBJ2-1; TRBD2 aligns across 13 bases. CDR1 and CDR2 from the germline V gene are SGHNT and YYREEE (reference sequence). The CDR3 spans 16 residues. The V segment lost 0 bases and the J segment 4 bases; nucleotides outside the gene matches: 1. The CDR3 sequence: CASSLGTSGGYNEQFF. The CDR3 DNA reads as TGTGCCAGCAGCTTGGGGACTAGCGGGGGTTACAATGAGCAGTTCTTC.

The chain uses TRBV19 and TRBJ2-7; no firm D call. CDR3 size: 12 residues. CDR1 is LNHDA and CDR2 is SQIVND in the germline V gene (reference sequence). Deletions cut 2 bases from V and 3 bases from J, with 5 bases between. The CDR3 DNA sequence: TGTGCCAGTAGTATAAGGGTCTACGAGCAGTACTTC. This gives the protein CASSIRVYEQYF.

V and J are TRBV7-3 and TRBJ2-1, with 12 positions matching TRBD2. Germline V CDR1 and CDR2: SGHTA, FQGTGA. There are 16 residues in the CDR3. V lost 5 bases and J lost 7; bases outside the gene matches: 9. This chain's CDR3 is CASSPDSSGGANEQFF. The CDR3 DNA follows: TGTGCCAGCAGCCCCGATTCTAGCGGGGGGGCTAATGAGCAGTTCTTC.